The source of this TCR beta chain is a study of cytomegalovirus exposure and HLA in healthy donors (dated 2017 in TCRdb). For context, the study as a whole: An earlier analysis of some 600 of the donors reported about 260 Gb of sequence data and 117 million unique TCR beta sequences obtained from approximately 180 million T cells. Roughly 310 gigabases of sequencing data and tens of millions of unique TCR sequences were included in an early release covering 500 to 750 HLA-typed donors. Of the 350 to 450 genotyped donors, 80% to 90% were placed in the genetic ancestry cluster associated with self-reported Caucasian donors. The study aimed to test whether cataloging public T cell receptors could reveal signatures of past pathogen exposure. The study profiled the T cell repertoires of hundreds of subjects by immunosequencing and related them to cytomegalovirus serostatus. In addition to the first cohort of 666 subjects, a separate validation cohort of over 90 different subjects was used. To predict cytomegalovirus infection status, the study combined high-throughput TCR immunosequencing, statistical association of individual TCRs with disease status, and machine learning. A later analysis re-examined previously published TCR beta repertoires from about 670 donors and added high-resolution HLA genotyping to investigate patterns of TCR occurrence. In the later analysis, no new phenotypic data were used to find candidate immune exposures; instead, reliance was placed on TCR beta sequences and their occurrence across donors. An earlier analysis of fewer than 750 of the donors used high-throughput TCR beta sequencing to judge whether each TCR beta V gene segment behaved as functional or pseudogenic. Alongside the repertoire data, information on donor age, sex, ethnicity and CMV serostatus was compiled. A later genetic analysis took genome-wide SNP genotypes for about three fifths of the roughly 700 donors and used that subset as a discovery cohort. All discovery cohort repertoires had been generated using a single sequencing platform. HLA typing covered class I and class II loci at four-digit resolution. Typing coverage varied by locus: about 620-630 donors for A, B, C, DRB1 and DQB1; 500 to 550 for DQA1; over 600 for DPA1; approximately 490 for DPB1. Roughly 5 DR-DQ haplotypes were handled as single units for association and clustering because linkage in the cohort was strong. Among 300 to 450 genotyped donors of the cohort, an average of about 240,000 unique TCR beta nucleotide sequences were sequenced per donor, roughly 20% of them non-productive. Study-level results and caveats: At a false discovery rate of 0.05, a later analysis linked approximately 18,000 TCR beta sequences to specific HLA alleles. Over 15 rarely observed V segments, including chromosome 9 orphons, were excluded from the earlier analysis of about 600 of the donors because counts were too low. The study gave a list of 150 to 200 TCR beta chains associated with cytomegalovirus. The authors suggested that the approach could potentially be generalized to other disease states and immunological phenotypes. Correlated functional status among segregating V segments might reflect linkage disequilibrium, but an unknown experimental factor could not be ruled out. The classifier was reported to diagnose cytomegalovirus status with high specificity and sensitivity in both the original and validation cohorts. Because HLA typing was unavailable for some donors at each locus, only the typed subset was used in association tests. Most TCR sequences were seen in very few donors, while some public TCRs were found in many individuals. Immune exposure information for the cohort was limited to CMV serostatus. Compared with the roughly 700-donor mean, donors in an Asian-associated ancestry cluster had fewer N-insertions in productive TCRs, according to a later genetic analysis. V-gene and J-gene trimming of TCR beta chains was associated with a missense DCLRE1C variant in a later genetic analysis, and the association was replicated in an independent cohort. Some IMGT-functional V segments, including TRBV6-2 and TRBV6-3, could not be distinguished by the 87-base-pair reads and were therefore excluded. In a later analysis, the rate of TCR association differed among HLA loci, with DRB1 alleles having the most associated TCRs and HLA-C alleles having the fewest. Roughly uniform sequencing depth across donors was assumed in presence/absence analyses, although this assumption may not hold. Assigning TCR associations to individual alleles was difficult when HLA alleles, especially DR and DQ, strongly co-occurred. In a later analysis, HLA-associated TCR beta chains showed more clonal expansion and lower generation probabilities than non-associated chains that were equally common. According to a later analysis, parvovirus B19, influenza, CMV and Epstein-Barr virus appeared linked to several top co-occurrence clusters. Only TCR beta chains were sequenced in this cohort, and the absence of alpha or paired-chain data limited detectable features. A later analysis found that most CMV-associated TCR beta chains appeared HLA-restricted, with HLA associations seemingly driven largely by CMV exposure. A further reported finding was that TCR beta sequences accurately predicted the HLA-A and HLA-B alleles for most subjects in the first cohort. A cluster of highly shared sequence variants was judged likely to represent a technical artifact of the sequencing pipeline. Three of the identified cytomegalovirus-associated TCR beta chains were confirmed in vitro to be specific for cytomegalovirus antigens. In an earlier analysis of 500 to 650 of the donors, most TCR beta V segments appeared in productive rearrangements about 87% or about 30% of the time, broadly matching IMGT annotations.

Of note for this clone: Its recognized antigen is unknown. Qualities for individual bases were not recorded, and no much larger clone is one base off.

The cohort comprised 670 or so healthy bone marrow donors. Cohort members were all nominally healthy when sampled, although unrecorded immune exposures were likely present. The donor tested CMV seronegative, placing the donor among the 350 or so seronegative members of the cohort. A peripheral blood sample was collected from each donor, and TCR beta sequencing was performed on peripheral blood mononuclear cells. Genomic DNA extraction from the blood cell samples was performed with the Qiagen DNeasy Blood Extraction Kit. The CDR3 has 14 amino acids, counting the end cysteine and phenylalanine. CDR3 DNA is the only sequence kept; it has 42 bases, read in frame from the first base. From a lookup of the germline V gene, CDR1 and CDR2 are SGHTA and FQGNSA. V is clipped by 1 base and J by 0 bases, and the sequence between their germline boundaries is 7 bases long. Libraries were made using the immunoSEQ multiplex PCR assay. For the multiplex PCR, a mixture combining 60 forward primers for TCR Vbeta segments and 13 reverse primers for TCR Jbeta segments was used. A multiplex PCR assay on genomic DNA amplified the CDR3 region of rearranged TCR beta genes. The Illumina HiSeq System was used to sequence the amplified TCR beta libraries as 87-base-pair reads. In the source study's methods: Across the roughly 700 repertoires, a later analysis counted approximately 75 million unique TCR beta chains, 9.5 million to 13 million of which were shared by at least two donors. To remove PCR and sequencing errors, raw reads were error-corrected and collapsed into unique sequences using a nearest-neighbor algorithm that merged closely related sequences. Alignment of CDR3 sequences to IMGT reference sequences was used to assign V, D and J gene segments. For a sequence to be retained, a match of at least six nucleotides to both a V gene segment and a J gene segment was required. A rearrangement counted as productive if the CDR3 had no stop codons and remained in frame with V and J, and every other rearrangement counted as non-productive. Following IMGT convention, CDR3 was defined as the stretch from the second conserved V-encoded cysteine up to the conserved J-encoded phenylalanine. Sequences without an unambiguous match to a single V gene segment were excluded from the earlier analysis of about 640 of the donors. In an earlier analysis of 587 of the donors, a V segment was called functional when productive rearrangements were above 56.7%, and segregating when the standard deviation between donors exceeded 5%. A statistical classification framework was developed to diagnose cytomegalovirus status using the catalog of TCR beta chain sequences. In a later analysis, V and J genes were assigned by comparing TCR nucleotide sequences against IMGT/GENE-DB human TR gene sequences. Using the TCRdist pipeline, a later analysis assigned CDR3 sequences along with most-parsimonious VDJ recombination scenarios. In a later analysis, each TCR beta chain was defined by its CDR3 amino acid sequence together with its V-gene family, and reads lacking a unique V-gene family were excluded. A later analysis removed roughly 590 highly shared, low-generation-probability nucleotide sequences to deal with suspected cross-contamination and a sequencing artifact. In a later analysis, a clonal expansion index for each public chain was calculated from normalized within-repertoire ranks of inferred template counts. Generation probabilities in a later analysis came from a VDJ recombination model fitted to out-of-frame rearrangements, and those results were checked against IGoR. A later analysis scored TCR-TCR, TCR-HLA and TCR-CMV co-occurrence with hypergeometric tests, applying a repertoire-size bias correction to TCR pairs. To estimate false discovery rates, a later analysis permuted the HLA or CMV assignments 20 times. In a later analysis, co-occurring TCRs were grouped using DBSCAN, and TCRdist sequence similarity was added for clustering within HLA-allele-positive subsets. For co-occurrence clustering, repertoires with fewer than 30,000 or more than 120,000 public chains were excluded, along with five or six repertoires with anomalous nucleotide sharing. TCRdb holds this immuneACCESS table with in-frame rearrangements only. Some clones are missing; in checked studies, unresolved V genes explain under half, and the rest has no known cause. The V and J calls and clone size are taken from that table; D and trimming were inferred from the DNA. The sample has about 73,000 clones on record, 65% to 85% of them singletons. Around 12% of the sample is taken by the ten largest.

Rearrangement joined TRBV7-2 to TRBJ2-7; too little of a D gene remains to name it. Source material: PBMCs. The sequence was obtained from a man between 65 and 85 years old in good health and CMV-seronegative. The DNA is TGTGCCAGCAGCTTAGGCGCCGTCTCCTACGAGCAGTACTTC. It translates as CASSLGAVSYEQYF. The CDR3 plus the reference TRBV7-2 and TRBJ2-7 genes for the other parts give the full variable domain: GAGVSQSPSNKVTEKGKDVELRCDPISGHTALYWYRQSLGQGLEFLIYFQGNSAPDKSGLPSDRFSAERTGGSVSTLTIQRTQQEDSAVYLCASSLGAVSYEQYFGPGTRLTVT.